The T cell receptor (beta chain) under discussion was sequenced for a study of blood T cell repertoires in COVID-19. Per the germline V gene, CDR1 is SGHDT and CDR2 is YYEEEE. CDR3 size: 15 residues. V was shortened by 4 bases and J by 2 bases, with 14 bases between the two germline ends. The data were produced by immunoSEQ multiplex PCR, yet TCRdb's version contains in-frame clones alone and is incomplete. The profile shows some 96,000 clones, around four fifths of them singletons. The chain couples TRBV5-6 to TRBJ2-3, with a weak D call TRBD2 (5 bases). The specimen sequenced was peripheral blood. This TCR was recovered from a man aged 45-65 years with active or convalescent COVID-19. CDR3 amino acids: CASSRYDYSTDTQYF. Written as DNA, the CDR3 is TGTGCCAGCAGCCGATATGACTATTCCACAGATACGCAGTATTTT.